This section outlines one T cell receptor beta chain sequence together with its context. Its antigen remains unidentified. The germline CDR1 and CDR2 sequences are MDHEN and SYDVKM. The CDR3 runs to 14 residues. The J segment lost 1 base and the V segment lost 11 bases, leaving 9 bases of the junction unmatched. This entry comes from a study of PD-1 blockade in mismatch repair-deficient tumors. In the study overall: All were previously treated, progressing patients with eleven to twelve mismatch repair-deficient cancer types. Study-level results: After pembrolizumab, tumor-resident clones rose rapidly, then generally contracted before radiologic responses.

A few pembrolizumab responders had their TCRs sequenced. The repertoire was sequenced with immunoSEQ multiplex PCR; TCRdb's copy has only in-frame clones and lacks some. The repertoire consists of 20,000 to 30,000 clones, with 65% to 85% occurring once and the leading ten covering under 3.5%. This sequence joins TRBV28 and TRBJ2-7, with TRBD1 matching over 9 bases. The sequenced sample was PBMCs, obtained before pembrolizumab treatment. This clonotype was obtained from an adult with mismatch repair-deficient cancer. The CDR3 coding sequence is TGTGCCTCCTTGACCGGGACAGGGTCCTACGAGCAGTACTTC. The encoded protein is CASLTGTGSYEQYF.